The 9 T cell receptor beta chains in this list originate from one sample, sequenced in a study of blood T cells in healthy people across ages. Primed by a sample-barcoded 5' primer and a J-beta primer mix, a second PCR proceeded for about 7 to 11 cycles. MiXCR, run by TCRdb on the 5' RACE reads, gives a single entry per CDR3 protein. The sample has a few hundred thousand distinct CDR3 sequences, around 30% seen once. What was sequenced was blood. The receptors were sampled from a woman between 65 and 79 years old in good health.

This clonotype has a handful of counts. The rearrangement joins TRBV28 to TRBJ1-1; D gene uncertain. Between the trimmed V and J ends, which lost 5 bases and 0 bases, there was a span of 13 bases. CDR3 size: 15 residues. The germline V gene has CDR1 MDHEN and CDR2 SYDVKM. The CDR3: CASSPRMALNTEAFF. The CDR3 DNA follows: TGTGCCAGCAGTCCCCGGATGGCTTTGAACACTGAAGCTTTCTTT.

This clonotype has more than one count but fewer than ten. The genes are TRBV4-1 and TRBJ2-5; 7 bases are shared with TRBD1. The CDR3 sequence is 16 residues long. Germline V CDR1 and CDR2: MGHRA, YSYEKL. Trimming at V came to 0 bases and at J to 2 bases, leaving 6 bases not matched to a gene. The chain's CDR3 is CASSQDLGGIQETQYF. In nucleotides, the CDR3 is TGCGCCAGCAGCCAAGATTTAGGGGGCATACAAGAGACCCAGTACTTC.

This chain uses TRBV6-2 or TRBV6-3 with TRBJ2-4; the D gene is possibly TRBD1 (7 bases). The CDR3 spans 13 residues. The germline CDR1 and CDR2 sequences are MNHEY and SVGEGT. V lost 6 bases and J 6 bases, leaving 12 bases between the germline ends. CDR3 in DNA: TGTGCCAGCAGCCGGGGGACAGCAAACATTCAGTACTTC. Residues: CASSRGTANIQYF.

The CDR3 protein is CASSSRFGTDTQYF. The CDR3 nucleotides read TGTGCCAGCAGCTCCAGGTTTGGCACAGATACGCAGTATTTT. This rearrangement joins TRBV9 to TRBJ2-3; D is unclear. The CDR3 spans 14 residues. Germline loops: CDR1 SGDLS, CDR2 YYNGEE. V lost 4 bases, J lost 1 base, and 10 bases lay in between.

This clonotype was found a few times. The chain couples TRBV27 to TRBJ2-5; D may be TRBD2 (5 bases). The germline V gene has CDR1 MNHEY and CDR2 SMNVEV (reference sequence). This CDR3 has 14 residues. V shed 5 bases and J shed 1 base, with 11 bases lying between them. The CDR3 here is CASSPFAGQETQYF. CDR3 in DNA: TGTGCCAGCAGTCCATTTGCGGGCCAAGAGACCCAGTACTTC.

The CDR3 is CSAPRYNEQFF. CDR3 bases: TGCAGTGCACCCCGCTACAATGAGCAGTTCTTC. The chain combines TRBV20-1 with TRBJ2-1, with D hard to call. Germline V gives CDR1 DFQATT, CDR2 SNEGSKA (reference sequence). The CDR3 spans 11 residues. Trimming removed 6 bases from V and 3 bases from J, with 6 bases in between.

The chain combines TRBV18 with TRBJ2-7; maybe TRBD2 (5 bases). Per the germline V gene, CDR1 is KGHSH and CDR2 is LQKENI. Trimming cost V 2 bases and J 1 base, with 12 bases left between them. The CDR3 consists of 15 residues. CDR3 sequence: CASSPTAGVSYEQYF. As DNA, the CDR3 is TGTGCCAGCTCACCAACTGCGGGCGTATCCTACGAGCAGTACTTC. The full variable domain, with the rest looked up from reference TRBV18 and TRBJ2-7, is NAGVMQNPRHLVRRRGQEARLRCSPMKGHSHVYWYRQLPEEGLKFMVYLQKENIIDESGMPKERFSAEFPKEGPSILRIQQVVRGDSAAYFCASSPTAGVSYEQYFGPGTRLTVT.

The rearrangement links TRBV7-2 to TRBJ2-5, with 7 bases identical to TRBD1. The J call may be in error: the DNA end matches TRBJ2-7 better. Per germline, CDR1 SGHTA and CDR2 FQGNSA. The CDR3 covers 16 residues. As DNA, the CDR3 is TGTGCCAGCAGCTTAGCGGCCTTGACAGGGATTTACGAGCAGTACTTC. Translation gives CASSLAALTGIYEQYF.

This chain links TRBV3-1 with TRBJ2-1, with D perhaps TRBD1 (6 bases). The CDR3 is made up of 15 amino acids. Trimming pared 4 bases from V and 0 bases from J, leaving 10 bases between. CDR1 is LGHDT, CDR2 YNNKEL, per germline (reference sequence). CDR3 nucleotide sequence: TGTGCCAGCAGCCCTCAGGGGAGCTCCTACAATGAGCAGTTCTTC. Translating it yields CASSPQGSSYNEQFF.